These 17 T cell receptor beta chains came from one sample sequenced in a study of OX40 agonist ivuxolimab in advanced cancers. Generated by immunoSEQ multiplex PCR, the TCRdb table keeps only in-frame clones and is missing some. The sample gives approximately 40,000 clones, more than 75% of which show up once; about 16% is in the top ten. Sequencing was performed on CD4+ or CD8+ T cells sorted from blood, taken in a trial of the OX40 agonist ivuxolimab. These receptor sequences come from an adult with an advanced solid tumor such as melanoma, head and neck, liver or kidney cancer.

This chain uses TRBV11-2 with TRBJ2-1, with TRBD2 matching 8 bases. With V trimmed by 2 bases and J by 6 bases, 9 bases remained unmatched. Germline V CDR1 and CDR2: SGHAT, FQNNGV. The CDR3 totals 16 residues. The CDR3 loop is CASSLPGTSIFNEQFF. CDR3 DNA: TGTGCCAGCAGCTTACCAGGGACTAGTATATTCAATGAGCAGTTCTTC.

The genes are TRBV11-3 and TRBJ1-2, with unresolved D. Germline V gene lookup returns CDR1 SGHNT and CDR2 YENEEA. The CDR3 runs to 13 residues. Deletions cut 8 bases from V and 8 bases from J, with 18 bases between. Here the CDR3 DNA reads TGTGCCAGCTCCTATGGTGTGGGCTCCGGCTACACCTTC. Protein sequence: CASSYGVGSGYTF.

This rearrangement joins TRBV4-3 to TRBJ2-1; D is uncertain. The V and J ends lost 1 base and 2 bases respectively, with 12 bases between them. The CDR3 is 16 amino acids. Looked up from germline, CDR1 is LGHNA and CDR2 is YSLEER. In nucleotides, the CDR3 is TGCGCCAGCAGCCAAGGCTGGCTTGAGGCCTACAATGAGCAGTTCTTC. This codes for CASSQGWLEAYNEQFF.

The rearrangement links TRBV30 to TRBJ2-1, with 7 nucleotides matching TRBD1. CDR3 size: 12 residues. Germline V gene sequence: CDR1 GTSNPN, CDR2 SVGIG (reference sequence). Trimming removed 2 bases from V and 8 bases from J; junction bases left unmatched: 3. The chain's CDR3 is CAWSRTGDEQFF. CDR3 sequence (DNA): TGTGCCTGGAGTCGGACAGGCGATGAGCAGTTCTTC.

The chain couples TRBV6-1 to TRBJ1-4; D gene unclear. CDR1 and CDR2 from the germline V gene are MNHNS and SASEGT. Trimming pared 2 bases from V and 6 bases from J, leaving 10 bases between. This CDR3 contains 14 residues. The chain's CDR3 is CASSEPSEYEKLFF. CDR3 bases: TGTGCCAGCAGTGAACCCTCCGAGTATGAAAAACTGTTTTTT.

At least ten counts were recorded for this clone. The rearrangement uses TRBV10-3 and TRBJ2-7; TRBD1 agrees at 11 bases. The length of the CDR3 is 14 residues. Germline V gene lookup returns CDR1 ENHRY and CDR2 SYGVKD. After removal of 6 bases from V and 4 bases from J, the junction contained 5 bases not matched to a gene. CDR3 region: CAISGTGGVYEQYF. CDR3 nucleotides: TGTGCCATCAGCGGGACAGGGGGTGTGTACGAGCAGTACTTC.

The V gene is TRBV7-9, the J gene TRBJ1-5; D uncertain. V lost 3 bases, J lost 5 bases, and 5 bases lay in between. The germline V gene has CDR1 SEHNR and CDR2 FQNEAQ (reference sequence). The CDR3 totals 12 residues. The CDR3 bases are TGTGCCAGCAGCTTGGAGTATCAGCCCCAGCATTTT. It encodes CASSLEYQPQHF.

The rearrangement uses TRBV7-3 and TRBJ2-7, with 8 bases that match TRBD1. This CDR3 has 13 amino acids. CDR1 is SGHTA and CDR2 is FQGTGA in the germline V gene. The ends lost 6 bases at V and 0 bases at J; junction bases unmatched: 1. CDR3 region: CASSQGASYEQYF. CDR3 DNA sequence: TGTGCCAGCAGTCAGGGGGCCTCCTACGAGCAGTACTTC.

The CDR3 nucleotides read TGTGCCAGCAGCATCCGGGACAGGGCTTACTCTGGAAACACCATATATTTT. Translation gives CASSIRDRAYSGNTIYF. This chain uses TRBV9 with TRBJ1-3, with TRBD1 matching over 9 bases. The CDR3 spans 17 residues. The junction had 8 bases not matched to a gene; V was cut back by 4 bases and J by 0 bases. CDR1 SGDLS and CDR2 YYNGEE come from the germline V gene.

CDR3 in DNA: TGCGCCAGCAGCGGGGACCAACACACTGAAGCTTTCTTT. It yields the protein CASSGDQHTEAFF. The chain couples TRBV5-1 to TRBJ1-1, with a weak D call TRBD1 (5 bases). This CDR3 comprises 13 residues. CDR1 and CDR2 from the germline V gene are SGHRS and YFSETQ. V was clipped by 4 bases and J by 3 bases, with 10 bases between them.

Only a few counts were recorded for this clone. As DNA, the CDR3 is TGTGCCAGCAGCTCCTGGGGACAGCCTCTTTCCTACGAGCAGTACTTC. Translated: CASSSWGQPLSYEQYF. The genes are TRBV7-3 and TRBJ2-7; 7 bases align to TRBD1. CDR3 length: 16 residues. V trimming: 4 bases; J trimming: 1 base; junction bases outside the gene matches: 10. Germline V gene data show CDR1 as SGHTA and CDR2 as FQGTGA.

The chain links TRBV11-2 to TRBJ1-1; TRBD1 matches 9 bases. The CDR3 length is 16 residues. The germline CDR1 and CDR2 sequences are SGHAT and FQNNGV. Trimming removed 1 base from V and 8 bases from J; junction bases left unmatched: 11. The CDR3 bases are TGTGCCAGCAGCTTAGTTCCCCTGGACAGGGGATTGGAAGCTTTCTTT. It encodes CASSLVPLDRGLEAFF.

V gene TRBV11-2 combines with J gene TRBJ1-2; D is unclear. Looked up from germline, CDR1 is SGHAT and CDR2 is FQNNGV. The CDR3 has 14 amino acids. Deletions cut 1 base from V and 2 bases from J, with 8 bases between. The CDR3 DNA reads TGTGCCAGCAGCTTAGGGCACTTAAACTATGGCTACACCTTC. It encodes CASSLGHLNYGYTF.

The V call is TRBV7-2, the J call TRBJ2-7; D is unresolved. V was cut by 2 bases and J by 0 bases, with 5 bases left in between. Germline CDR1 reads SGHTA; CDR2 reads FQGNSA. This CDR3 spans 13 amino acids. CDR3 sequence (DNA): TGTGCCAGCAGCTTATTCAGCTCCTACGAGCAGTACTTC. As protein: CASSLFSSYEQYF.

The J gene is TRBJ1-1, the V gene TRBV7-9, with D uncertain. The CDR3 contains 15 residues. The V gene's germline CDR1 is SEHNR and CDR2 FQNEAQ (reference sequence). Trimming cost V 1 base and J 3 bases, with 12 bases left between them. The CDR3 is CASSLESSRHTEAFF. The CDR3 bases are TGTGCCAGCAGCTTAGAAAGTTCTCGCCACACTGAAGCTTTCTTT.

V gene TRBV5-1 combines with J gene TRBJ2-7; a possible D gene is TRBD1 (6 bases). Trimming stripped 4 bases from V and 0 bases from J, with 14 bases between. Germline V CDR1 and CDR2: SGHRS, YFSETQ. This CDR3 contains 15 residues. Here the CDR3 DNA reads TGCGCCAGCAGCCCCCGGGACACCAACTCCTACGAGCAGTACTTC. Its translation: CASSPRDTNSYEQYF.

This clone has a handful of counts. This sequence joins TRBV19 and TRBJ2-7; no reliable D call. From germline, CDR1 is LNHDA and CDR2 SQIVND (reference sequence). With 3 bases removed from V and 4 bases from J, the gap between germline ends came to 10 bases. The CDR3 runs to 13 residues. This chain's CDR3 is CASSIQLRYEQYF. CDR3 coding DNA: TGTGCCAGTAGTATCCAGCTGAGGTACGAGCAGTACTTC.